This T cell receptor beta chain appears in the sequencing data of a study of T cell responses to AZD1222 COVID-19 vaccine. Notes on the study in general: Nearly half of spike-specific TCRs reportedly target variant regions that are unmutated in the B.1.351 and B.1.1.7 variants. The donor group comprised mostly white British people and more females; the analysis possibly underestimated clonal diversity.

Assay used: immunoSEQ multiplex PCR; TCRdb lists only in-frame clones, some missing. The repertoire holds some 150,000 clones, with approximately 90% as singletons. The CDR3 is 19 residues long. The germline V gene has CDR1 MNHNY and CDR2 SVGAGI (reference sequence). V was clipped by 5 bases and J by 0 bases; unmatched bases: 16. As to this clone: What it binds is unknown.

J is TRBJ1-1 and V is TRBV6-6, with 9 bases lining up with TRBD1. The sequence came from an adult in good health. The sample was peripheral blood, taken on day 0 of AZD1222 vaccination. In DNA, the CDR3 is TGTGCCAGCAGTCCTTTCAAACCCCGACAGGGGGTAATGAACACTGAAGCTTTCTTT. It codes for CASSPFKPRQGVMNTEAFF.